Described below is a single TCR beta chain sequence and its context. What it binds is not known. There are 18 residues in the CDR3. From germline, CDR1 is SGHVS and CDR2 FQNEAQ. V lost 0 bases and J lost 1, with 17 bases in between. The data stem from a study of regulatory dendritic cells for organ transplantation. The method was immunoSEQ multiplex PCR; TCRdb's version includes in-frame clones alone and lacks a portion of them. The sample consists of about 38,000 clones, 85% to 95% of them appearing once. Points from the study as a whole: The most alloreactive TCR clonotypes were found in resting memory CD8+ cells. Mature dendritic cells appeared to drive more memory CD8+ clonal expansion than regulatory ones. Naive CD4+ and CD8+ repertoires were highly diverse; memory CD8+ was most oligoclonal. Alloreactive memory CD8+ T cell pools varied considerably between individuals.

The source is a human donor in good health. Sample: naive CD8+ T cells from blood. Subset here: CD45RA+ naive T cells. The chain carries TRBV7-8 and TRBJ2-3, with D tentatively TRBD1 (6 bases). This chain's CDR3 is CASSLATGHFLRTDTQYF. Here the CDR3 DNA reads TGTGCCAGCAGCTTAGCGACAGGACATTTCCTCCGCACAGATACGCAGTATTTT. The full variable domain, in which reference TRBV7-8 and TRBJ2-3 provide the parts outside the CDR3, is GAGVSQSPRYKVAKRGQDVALRCDPISGHVSLFWYQQALGQGPEFLTYFQNEAQLDKSGLPSDRFFAERPEGSVSTLKIQRTQQEDSAVYLCASSLATGHFLRTDTQYFGPGTRLTVL.